Listed below are T cell receptor beta chains from one sample, sequenced in a study of blood T cell repertoires in COVID-19. Sequencing was performed with immunoSEQ multiplex PCR; in TCRdb, only in-frame clones are kept and a portion is missing. The data hold approximately 71,000 clones, with over 75% observed a single time. Sequencing used peripheral blood. All receptors come from a woman aged 18-30 years with acute or convalescent COVID-19. The CDR3 runs from the conserved cysteine through the conserved F or W. D genes are given only for firm matches. Clone size appears in some rows only: once, few, many, or a class for an expanded clone.

cdr3_nt cdr3_aa j_call v_call d_call clone_size
TGTGCCAGCAGACTGGACAGGGTTTACACTGAAGCTTTCTTT CASRLDRVYTEAFF TRBJ1-1 TRBV16 TRBD1 .
TGTGCCAGCAGCTTGGCCGAGACTAGCGCGGCTGAGCAGTTCTTC CASSLAETSAAEQFF TRBJ2-1 TRBV5-6 TRBD2 few
TGTGCCAGCAGCAAGATAGCGGGAGGGCAAGAGACCCAGTACTTC CASSKIAGGQETQYF TRBJ2-5 TRBV7-2 TRBD2 .
TGCGCCAGCAGCCGGACAGGGGATCAAGAGACCCAGTACTTC CASSRTGDQETQYF TRBJ2-5 TRBV4-1 TRBD1 .
TGTGCCAGCAGCCGGGAGACAGGGCCTGGGGGTCAAGAGACCCAGTACTTC CASSRETGPGGQETQYF TRBJ2-5 TRBV3-1/TRBV3-2 TRBD1 .
TGTGCCAGCAGCCAAGATGGACTAGCGGGGGTAAATGAGCAGTTCTTC CASSQDGLAGVNEQFF TRBJ2-1 TRBV4-2 TRBD2 .
TGTGCCAGCAGTTATACTTGGACTAGCGGGAGATGGGATACGCAGTATTTT CASSYTWTSGRWDTQYF TRBJ2-3 TRBV6-2/TRBV6-3 TRBD2 .
TGCGGCTACCCGGGGAGCACTGAAGCTTTCTTT CGYPGSTEAFF TRBJ1-1 TRBV29-1 . .
TGTGCCAGCAGCTTAGGCCTAGCGGGAGGAAACACAGATACGCAGTATTTT CASSLGLAGGNTDTQYF TRBJ2-3 TRBV5-6 TRBD2 .
TGTGCCACCAGCAAGACAGGGTCTGGAAACACCATATATTTT CATSKTGSGNTIYF TRBJ1-3 TRBV15 TRBD1 .
TGTGCCAGCAGCGTAGACGGAAGCGGGAGTGTGAGAACCGGGGAGCTGTTTTTT CASSVDGSGSVRTGELFF TRBJ2-2 TRBV9 TRBD2 .
TGTGCCTGGAGTTTATTGAGACCCGGGGCCTACAATGAGCAGTTCTTC CAWSLLRPGAYNEQFF TRBJ2-1 TRBV30 . .
TGTGCCAGTAGTACCCGCGGGACAGGCGCTTCGACAGATACGCAGTATTTT CASSTRGTGASTDTQYF TRBJ2-3 TRBV19 TRBD1 .
TGTGCCACCAGTGATTTGGGCAGATTTTACTTC CATSDLGRFYF TRBJ2-4 TRBV24-1 . few
TGTGCCAGCAGTCCAAACAGGGCTGGCTACACCTTC CASSPNRAGYTF TRBJ1-2 TRBV12-3/TRBV12-4 . .
TGTGCCAGCAGTGGGGCTAGCGGGGGCGAGCAGTACTTC CASSGASGGEQYF TRBJ2-7 TRBV2 TRBD2 .
TGTGCCAGCAGTAAAGTTCGACTAGCGGGGGCCGGGGGTGAGCAGTTCTTC CASSKVRLAGAGGEQFF TRBJ2-1 TRBV7-8 TRBD2 .
TGTGCCAGCAGCTTGGCGGGGGGGGCTTGGTCAACTAGCACAGATACGCAGTATTTT CASSLAGGAWSTSTDTQYF TRBJ2-3 TRBV5-5 TRBD2 .
TGTGCCAGCAGCCAAATGAGCGGGGCCACAGATACGCAGTATTTT CASSQMSGATDTQYF TRBJ2-3 TRBV3-1/TRBV3-2 TRBD2 once
TGTGCCAGCAGCGATGGGACTAGCGGGGGGAGTGAGCAGTTCTTC CASSDGTSGGSEQFF TRBJ2-1 TRBV11-3 TRBD2 .
TGTGCCAGCAGTAAGGGGGCGAACACTGAAGCTTTCTTT CASSKGANTEAFF TRBJ1-1 TRBV6-5 TRBD1 .
TGTGCCACCAGGGACCCCGGGACTAGCGGGAGTCAGGGTGAGCAGTTCTTC CATRDPGTSGSQGEQFF TRBJ2-1 TRBV15 TRBD2 .
TGTGCCAGCAGCCGGCAGGGGAACACTGAAGCTTTCTTT CASSRQGNTEAFF TRBJ1-1 TRBV5-5 . .
TGTGCCAGCAGCCTCCAGACTAGCGGTTCACTCTACGAGCAGTACTTC CASSLQTSGSLYEQYF TRBJ2-7 TRBV5-6 TRBD2 .
TGTGCCAGCAGCCCTGACCGCGGGGTCAAAGAGACCCAGTACTTC CASSPDRGVKETQYF TRBJ2-5 TRBV5-6 . .
TGCGCCAGCAGCGCAACGCCGGGACTAGCGGGGGGGCGTAACACCGGGGAGCTGTTTTTT CASSATPGLAGGRNTGELFF TRBJ2-2 TRBV5-1 TRBD2 .
TGTGCCAGCAGTCAGGGATTCCAGCCCCAGCATTTT CASSQGFQPQHF TRBJ1-5 TRBV28 . .
TGTGCCAGCAGCCAAACAGGGAACCATGGCTACACCTTC CASSQTGNHGYTF TRBJ1-2 TRBV7-9 . .
TGTGCCAGTAGTATGACTTCGGTCCGCACAGATACGCAGTATTTT CASSMTSVRTDTQYF TRBJ2-3 TRBV19 . .
TGTGCCAGCAGCCAAGAACGGGATAACTATGGCTACACCTTC CASSQERDNYGYTF TRBJ1-2 TRBV4-2 . .
TGTGCCAGCAGTTCCCGTAATCAGCCCCAGCATTTT CASSSRNQPQHF TRBJ1-5 TRBV7-8 . .
TGTGCCAGCTCAGGCGAGGGACAGGGTACCTTTGGCTACACCTTC CASSGEGQGTFGYTF TRBJ1-2 TRBV18 TRBD1 .
TGCGCCAGCAGGGGACTAGCGGGTTCATCCTACGAGCAGTACTTC CASRGLAGSSYEQYF TRBJ2-7 TRBV10-2 TRBD2 .
TGTGCCAGCAGCTTGGGGCAGGTTGCGGGTGAAGCTTTCTTT CASSLGQVAGEAFF TRBJ1-1 TRBV5-6 . .
TGTGCCAGCTCCTCCGGACAGATAAGGAACTATGGCTACACCTTC CASSSGQIRNYGYTF TRBJ1-2 TRBV18 . .
TGTGCCAGCAGTGGACAGGGAGGCTACGAGCAGTACTTC CASSGQGGYEQYF TRBJ2-7 TRBV4-2 TRBD1 .
TGCGCCAGCAGCTTGGTTGCGGGAGGCTCCTACAATGAGCAGTTCTTC CASSLVAGGSYNEQFF TRBJ2-1 TRBV5-1 TRBD2 .
TGTGCCAGCAGTTTAGGACTTAATTCACCCCTCCACTTT CASSLGLNSPLHF TRBJ1-6 TRBV12-3/TRBV12-4 . .
TGTGCCAGCAGTGCCATAGAAGGGGATGAGCAGTTCTTC CASSAIEGDEQFF TRBJ2-1 TRBV12-3/TRBV12-4 . .
TGTGCCAGCAGCTTAGCTCAGGGGGCTCAGAGTGAGCAGTTCTTC CASSLAQGAQSEQFF TRBJ2-1 TRBV11-2 TRBD1 once